Listed below are T cell receptor beta chains from one sample, sequenced in a study of cytomegalovirus exposure and HLA in healthy donors. TCRdb's copy holds only in-frame clones and misses some; the assay was immunoSEQ multiplex PCR. Here the sample spans tens of thousands of clones, about 71% being singletons. Material: PBMCs. The receptors derive from a man in his 60s in good health and CMV-seropositive. Both conserved end residues are part of each CDR3. A D gene is named only where the DNA matches it firmly. Clone sizes are given selectively: once, few, many, or a class where the clone is expanded.

j_call: TRBJ2-7; v_call: TRBV18; d_call: NA; clone_size: NA; cdr3_nt: TGTGCCAGCTCACCACCAGCTGCCCCCGAGCAGTACTTC; cdr3_aa: CASSPPAAPEQYF
j_call: TRBJ2-3; v_call: TRBV11-2; d_call: TRBD1; clone_size: NA; cdr3_nt: TGTGCCAGCAGCTTCGGACAGGGGTTCACAGATACGCAGTATTTT; cdr3_aa: CASSFGQGFTDTQYF
j_call: TRBJ1-2; v_call: TRBV19; d_call: NA; clone_size: NA; cdr3_nt: TGTGCCCGGACGGGGACTAACTATGGCTACACCTTC; cdr3_aa: CARTGTNYGYTF
j_call: TRBJ1-5; v_call: TRBV19; d_call: NA; clone_size: NA; cdr3_nt: TGTGCCAGTACCCCATGGGGAGACGATCAGCCCCAGCATTTT; cdr3_aa: CASTPWGDDQPQHF
j_call: TRBJ1-1; v_call: TRBV6-1; d_call: NA; clone_size: NA; cdr3_nt: TGTGCCACCCTTGGGGGGGTACTAAACACTGAAGCTTTCTTT; cdr3_aa: CATLGGVLNTEAFF
j_call: TRBJ1-1; v_call: TRBV6-1; d_call: NA; clone_size: NA; cdr3_nt: TGTGCCAGCAGTTCCCCAGGTGGTGGGAACACTGAAGCTTTCTTT; cdr3_aa: CASSSPGGGNTEAFF
j_call: TRBJ2-2; v_call: TRBV2; d_call: TRBD1; clone_size: NA; cdr3_nt: TGTGCCAGCAGTGGACAGGGGAATAGCGGGGAGCTGTTTTTT; cdr3_aa: CASSGQGNSGELFF
j_call: TRBJ2-1; v_call: TRBV11-2; d_call: NA; clone_size: NA; cdr3_nt: TGTGCCAGCAGCTTAACGGGGAATGAGCAGTTCTTC; cdr3_aa: CASSLTGNEQFF
j_call: TRBJ1-1; v_call: TRBV9; d_call: NA; clone_size: NA; cdr3_nt: TGTGCCAGCAGCGCGGCGACAGGGAACACTGAAGCTTTCTTT; cdr3_aa: CASSAATGNTEAFF
j_call: TRBJ1-1; v_call: TRBV7-8; d_call: NA; clone_size: NA; cdr3_nt: TGTGCCAGCAGCCATCTGGGGGGAGAAGCTTTCTTT; cdr3_aa: CASSHLGGEAFF
j_call: TRBJ1-2; v_call: TRBV7-2; d_call: TRBD1; clone_size: NA; cdr3_nt: TGTGCCAGCAGCTCATCGCGCAGGGGGTTAGGCTATGGCTACACCTTC; cdr3_aa: CASSSSRRGLGYGYTF
j_call: TRBJ2-1; v_call: TRBV11-3; d_call: NA; clone_size: NA; cdr3_nt: TGTGCCAGCAGCCCTACTAGCACTGGTGAGCAGTTCTTC; cdr3_aa: CASSPTSTGEQFF
j_call: TRBJ2-7; v_call: TRBV19; d_call: TRBD2; clone_size: NA; cdr3_nt: TGTGCCAGTAGTTTGGCGGGAGGGTCCTACGAGCAGTACTTC; cdr3_aa: CASSLAGGSYEQYF
j_call: TRBJ2-7; v_call: TRBV5-4; d_call: NA; clone_size: NA; cdr3_nt: TGTGCCAGCAGCTTGGAGCGGAACACCTACGAGCAGTACTTC; cdr3_aa: CASSLERNTYEQYF
j_call: TRBJ2-5; v_call: TRBV7-9; d_call: NA; clone_size: NA; cdr3_nt: TGTGCCAGCAGCCCCGTGGGGGGACGAGAGACCCAGTACTTC; cdr3_aa: CASSPVGGRETQYF
j_call: TRBJ2-7; v_call: TRBV6-1; d_call: NA; clone_size: NA; cdr3_nt: TGTGCCAGCAGTGTCCTTTCGGACAGTACCTACGAGCAGTACTTC; cdr3_aa: CASSVLSDSTYEQYF
j_call: TRBJ2-5; v_call: TRBV18; d_call: NA; clone_size: few; cdr3_nt: TGTGCCAGCTCACTACAAGGGAGACGGGAGACCCAGTACTTC; cdr3_aa: CASSLQGRRETQYF
j_call: TRBJ2-3; v_call: TRBV10-3; d_call: TRBD2; clone_size: NA; cdr3_nt: TGTGCCATCAGTGAGTCGGGTCTAGCGGGAGCCGATACGCAGTATTTT; cdr3_aa: CAISESGLAGADTQYF
j_call: TRBJ2-5; v_call: TRBV4-1; d_call: NA; clone_size: NA; cdr3_nt: TGCGCCAGCAGCCAAGCCCCGCGGGGGACAGGAGAGGTGGAGACCCAGTACTTC; cdr3_aa: CASSQAPRGTGEVETQYF
j_call: TRBJ2-7; v_call: TRBV11-2; d_call: NA; clone_size: few; cdr3_nt: TGTGCCAGCAGCTTAGTGGGGGCCCGGCGGGAGCAGTACTTC; cdr3_aa: CASSLVGARREQYF
j_call: TRBJ2-1; v_call: TRBV2; d_call: NA; clone_size: NA; cdr3_nt: TGTGCCAGCAACCAGGACACCCACAATGAGCAGTTCTTC; cdr3_aa: CASNQDTHNEQFF
j_call: TRBJ2-7; v_call: TRBV7-9; d_call: TRBD1; clone_size: NA; cdr3_nt: TGTGCCAGCAGCTTCCAGGTCTCCGGGACAGGGACCTACGAGCAGTACTTC; cdr3_aa: CASSFQVSGTGTYEQYF
j_call: TRBJ2-7; v_call: TRBV5-4; d_call: NA; clone_size: once; cdr3_nt: TGTGCCAGCAGCTTGGGAGGTCGGGGGGCTCGAAACGAGCAGTACTTC; cdr3_aa: CASSLGGRGARNEQYF
j_call: TRBJ2-7; v_call: TRBV10-3; d_call: TRBD2; clone_size: few; cdr3_nt: TGTGCCATCAGTGAAGCGGGATTCTCCTACGAGCAGTACTTC; cdr3_aa: CAISEAGFSYEQYF
j_call: TRBJ2-2; v_call: TRBV7-6; d_call: TRBD2; clone_size: once; cdr3_nt: TGTGCCAGCAGCTTAGGAAAGGCTAGCGGGATAACCGGGGAGCTGTTTTTT; cdr3_aa: CASSLGKASGITGELFF
j_call: TRBJ2-2; v_call: TRBV14; d_call: NA; clone_size: NA; cdr3_nt: TGTGCCAGCAGCCCCCTTGCGGGCGGGACCGGGGAGCTGTTTTTT; cdr3_aa: CASSPLAGGTGELFF
j_call: TRBJ1-1; v_call: TRBV18; d_call: NA; clone_size: NA; cdr3_nt: TGTGCCAGCTCCGCTTCCCCCAGGGATACGACTGAAGCTTTCTTT; cdr3_aa: CASSASPRDTTEAFF
j_call: TRBJ1-1; v_call: TRBV9; d_call: NA; clone_size: NA; cdr3_nt: TGTGCCAGCAGCGTAGGGGAGGGTGAAGCTTTCTTT; cdr3_aa: CASSVGEGEAFF
j_call: TRBJ2-1; v_call: TRBV18; d_call: TRBD2; clone_size: NA; cdr3_nt: TGTGCCAGCTCACCCCGGACTAGCGGGATCCACAATGAGCAGTTCTTC; cdr3_aa: CASSPRTSGIHNEQFF
j_call: TRBJ1-1; v_call: TRBV7-2; d_call: NA; clone_size: NA; cdr3_nt: TGTGCCAGCAGCTTAGGTCCTGCCGGGGGCACTGAAGCTTTCTTT; cdr3_aa: CASSLGPAGGTEAFF
j_call: TRBJ1-2; v_call: TRBV19; d_call: TRBD1; clone_size: NA; cdr3_nt: TGTGCCAGTAAACGGGACAGGGTCCGTGGCTACACCTTC; cdr3_aa: CASKRDRVRGYTF
j_call: TRBJ1-1; v_call: TRBV19; d_call: NA; clone_size: NA; cdr3_nt: TGTGCCAGTAGTACTCCCGCGGGGGCAATGAACACTGAAGCTTTCTTT; cdr3_aa: CASSTPAGAMNTEAFF
j_call: TRBJ1-1; v_call: TRBV27; d_call: NA; clone_size: NA; cdr3_nt: TGTGCCAGCAGTTTCAGGGGTAAGGAGGACACTGAAGCTTTCTTT; cdr3_aa: CASSFRGKEDTEAFF
j_call: TRBJ2-6; v_call: TRBV5-1; d_call: TRBD1; clone_size: NA; cdr3_nt: TGCGCCAGCAAACGGACAGGGGCAATTCTCTCTGGGGCCAACGTCCTGACTTTC; cdr3_aa: CASKRTGAILSGANVLTF
j_call: TRBJ1-1; v_call: TRBV11-3; d_call: NA; clone_size: few; cdr3_nt: TGTGCCAGCAGCTTAAACCGGGCCACCCTGAGGGGGACTGAAGCTTTCTTT; cdr3_aa: CASSLNRATLRGTEAFF
j_call: TRBJ2-3; v_call: TRBV7-9; d_call: TRBD2; clone_size: NA; cdr3_nt: TGTGCCAGCAGCGACTCCACTAGCGGGGCCATAAGAGATACGCAGTATTTT; cdr3_aa: CASSDSTSGAIRDTQYF
j_call: TRBJ2-1; v_call: TRBV5-1; d_call: TRBD2; clone_size: NA; cdr3_nt: TGCGCCAGCAGCTTCGATACTAGCGGACAGACCAATGAGCAGTTCTTC; cdr3_aa: CASSFDTSGQTNEQFF